This TCR beta chain was sequenced during a study of neoadjuvant anti-PD-1 for oral cavity cancer. Study-wide points: With a few patients per group, TCR findings need larger cohorts. Treg/Th17 ratio rose with pretreatment blood and fell with post-treatment tumor TCRbeta clonality.

The data were produced by immunoSEQ multiplex PCR, yet TCRdb's version contains in-frame clones alone and is incomplete. The table includes over 14,000 clones, about 69% detected once. With regard to this clone: Its antigen is as yet unknown.

Patients had newly diagnosed, untreated stage II-IVA oral cavity squamous cell carcinoma. These oral cavity squamous cell carcinomas were HPV-negative and locally advanced. Germline CDR1 is MGHDK and CDR2 is SYGVNS. CDR3 length equals 15 residues. The V gene end was trimmed by 5 bases and the J gene end by 7 bases; junction bases not matched to a gene: 9. The specimen was PBMCs, collected before nivolumab (anti-PD-1) treatment. The chain is built from TRBV25-1 and TRBJ1-5, with 9 bases identical to TRBD1. This clonotype was sampled from a person aged 40-85 years with oral cavity squamous cell carcinoma. The CDR3 DNA follows: TGTGCCAGCAGTCCCCCCGGGACAGGGCTCCAGCCCCAGCATTTT. Amino acid sequence: CASSPPGTGLQPQHF. The entire variable domain, with the rest obtained from reference TRBV25-1 and TRBJ1-5, is as follows: EADIYQTPRYLVIGTGKKITLECSQTMGHDKMYWYQQDPGMELHLIHYSYGVNSTEKGDLSSESTVSRIRTEHFPLTLESARPSHTSQYLCASSPPGTGLQPQHFGDGTRLSIL.